These 21 T cell receptor beta chains share one sample of origin, sequenced in a study of cytomegalovirus exposure and HLA in healthy donors. The PCR ran on 60 Vbeta and 13 Jbeta primers. TCRdb's table, derived via immunoSEQ multiplex PCR, lists solely in-frame clones and lacks some. The top ten hold approximately 0.99% of the sample, which has 100,000 to 150,000 clones, approximately 75% seen once. The sequenced material came from PBMCs. These TCRs come from a male donor in good health and CMV-seronegative.

The gene calls are TRBV30 and TRBJ2-4; TRBD1 matches 8 bases. Trimming at V came to 7 bases and at J to 1 base, leaving 12 bases not matched to a gene. The germline V gene encodes CDR1 GTSNPN and CDR2 SVGIG (reference sequence). The CDR3 contains 16 residues. This CDR3 reads CAYSRDRGAAKNIQYF. The CDR3 DNA reads as TGTGCCTACTCCCGCGACAGGGGCGCGGCCAAAAACATTCAGTACTTC.

The chain links TRBV10-3 to TRBJ2-1; D not resolved. V lost 4 bases and J 9 bases, leaving 13 bases between the germline ends. The V gene's germline CDR1 is ENHRY and CDR2 SYGVKD. CDR3 length: 13 amino acids. Written as DNA, the CDR3 is TGTGCCATCAGTGTCCCCCCCGAGGTTGAGCAGTTCTTC. The encoded protein is CAISVPPEVEQFF.

The rearrangement links TRBV11-2 to TRBJ1-1; D perhaps matches TRBD1 (6 bases). The CDR3 extends over 16 amino acids. V dropped 0 bases and J dropped 2 bases, with 13 bases sitting between them. The V gene's germline CDR1 is SGHAT and CDR2 FQNNGV. The CDR3 loop is CASSLDRGQANTEAFF. CDR3 bases: TGTGCCAGCAGCTTAGACCGGGGACAAGCCAACACTGAAGCTTTCTTT. Using reference TRBV11-2 and TRBJ1-1 for the parts outside the CDR3, the full variable domain is EAGVAQSPRYKIIEKRQSVAFWCNPISGHATLYWYQQILGQGPKLLIQFQNNGVVDDSQLPKDRFSAERLKGVDSTLKIQPAKLEDSAVYLCASSLDRGQANTEAFFGQGTRLTVV.

The rearrangement uses TRBV4-3 and TRBJ2-3; unclear D gene. Germline-derived CDR1 and CDR2 are LGHNA and YSLEER. The CDR3 runs to 14 residues. The V gene lost 5 bases and the J gene lost 1 base, with 10 bases spanning the gap. CDR3 bases: TGCGCCAGCAGCTATTTCTCGGGCACAGATACGCAGTATTTT. It yields the protein CASSYFSGTDTQYF.

This clone was detected only once. This chain links TRBV27 with TRBJ1-6, with D possibly TRBD1 on 5 matching bases. Germline-derived CDR1 and CDR2 are MNHEY and SMNVEV (reference sequence). The V gene lost 4 bases and the J gene lost 0 bases, with 13 bases spanning the gap. CDR3 length equals 17 residues. CDR3 in DNA: TGTGCCAGCAGTTGGGGACTTCCAAGCTCCTATAATTCACCCCTCCACTTT. Protein sequence: CASSWGLPSSYNSPLHF.

V and J are TRBV6-6 and TRBJ2-7; 12 nucleotides match TRBD1. CDR1 is MNHNY, CDR2 SVGAGI, per germline (reference sequence). With 4 bases clipped from V and 5 bases from J, the junction kept 6 bases outside the gene matches. This CDR3 contains 15 residues. The CDR3, as DNA: TGTGCCAGCAGTTCCGCGGGACAGGGGGCGGACGAGCAGTACTTC. It encodes CASSSAGQGADEQYF.

The gene calls are TRBV7-6 and TRBJ2-2; D is possibly TRBD2 (7 bases). V was trimmed by 5 bases and J by 7 bases, leaving 20 bases between them. Germline V gene sequence: CDR1 SGHVS, CDR2 FNYEAQ. The CDR3 contains 16 residues. CDR3 in DNA: TGTGCCAGCAGCCTAGAGGGGGGGGGCCGGAGCGGGGAGCTGTTTTTT. This translates into CASSLEGGGRSGELFF.

This chain uses TRBV5-1 with TRBJ1-2, with a possible D match to TRBD1 (5 bases). The V end was cut by 0 bases, the J end by 8 bases, with 11 bases between. The germline V gene encodes CDR1 SGHRS and CDR2 YFSETQ. The length of the CDR3 is 13 residues. This CDR3 is CASSLGVTEGYTF. For the CDR3, the DNA is TGCGCCAGCAGCTTGGGGGTGACAGAGGGCTACACCTTC.

This clone was seen only a few times. The chain joins TRBV2 to TRBJ1-6; 8 bases line up with TRBD1. The closer fit of TRBJ1-1 to the DNA end suggests the J call may be wrong. The CDR3 spans 12 residues. Germline V CDR1 and CDR2: SNHLY, FYNNEI. CDR3 sequence reads: CASSEVGDRAFF. CDR3 in DNA: TGTGCCAGCAGTGAAGTTGGGGACAGGGCTTTCTTT.

V gene TRBV4-3 combines with J gene TRBJ1-4; unclear D gene. CDR1 is LGHNA and CDR2 is YSLEER in the germline V gene. The V end lost 0 bases, the J end lost 5 bases, and 7 bases lay between the germline ends. This CDR3 has 14 amino acids. For the CDR3, the DNA is TGCGCCAGCAGCCAAGAAGCCGGGAATGAAAAACTGTTTTTT. Protein: CASSQEAGNEKLFF.

The chain carries TRBV4-3 and TRBJ2-7, with 10 bases fitting TRBD1. V trimming: 0 bases; J trimming: 6 bases; junction bases outside the gene matches: 8. The CDR3 runs to 16 residues. Germline-derived CDR1 and CDR2 are LGHNA and YSLEER. CDR3: CASSQDRGTGESEQYF. The CDR3 DNA follows: TGCGCCAGCAGCCAAGATAGAGGGACAGGGGAGTCCGAGCAGTACTTC.

Points on this clone: At one boundary the junction diverges from the germline segment, which might be a read error. J is TRBJ2-3 and V is TRBV7-7; TRBD1 matches 8 bases. The CDR3 has 15 residues. Germline assignment: CDR1 SSHAT and CDR2 FNYEAQ (reference sequence). In nucleotides, the CDR3 is TGTGCTAGCAGCGTAGGGACAGGTAGCACAGATACGCAGTATTTT. Residues: CASSVGTGSTDTQYF.

This chain connects TRBV9 to TRBJ1-1; TRBD1 matches at 9 bases. V was pared by 7 bases and J by 5 bases, with 12 bases of the junction left unmatched. Germline loops: CDR1 SGDLS, CDR2 YYNGEE. The CDR3 contains 15 residues. CDR3: CASAGGDRVDTEAFF. The CDR3 region has the DNA TGTGCCAGCGCTGGGGGGGACAGGGTTGATACTGAAGCTTTCTTT.

The chain joins TRBV18 to TRBJ1-3; 7 positions match TRBD1. The junction had 8 bases not matched to a gene; V was cut back by 3 bases and J by 0 bases. CDR3 length equals 17 residues. Germline values: CDR1 KGHSH, CDR2 LQKENI. The CDR3, as DNA: TGTGCCAGCTCACCTTGGGACAGAACCCTCTCTGGAAACACCATATATTTT. It is translated as CASSPWDRTLSGNTIYF.

The genes are TRBV6-1 and TRBJ2-3, with a weak D call TRBD1 (7 bases). The V end lost 4 bases, the J end lost 0 bases, and 17 bases lay between the germline ends. Germline lookup yields CDR1 MNHNS and CDR2 SASEGT. CDR3 size: 17 residues. The DNA of the CDR3 is TGTGCCAGCAGTGTACGCGCAGGGGGGACAAGCACAGATACGCAGTATTTT. This sequence encodes CASSVRAGGTSTDTQYF.

The genes are TRBV29-1 and TRBJ1-4; D is unresolved. The CDR3 contains 13 residues. Germline CDR1 SQVTM, CDR2 ANQGSEA. V shed 1 base and J shed 7 bases, with 10 bases lying between them. CDR3 nucleotides: TGCAGCGTTGAAGGGGTGCGAGGTGAAAAACTGTTTTTT. It codes for CSVEGVRGEKLFF. The full variable domain, in which reference TRBV29-1 and TRBJ1-4 provide the parts outside the CDR3, is SAVISQKPSRDICQRGTSLTIQCQVDSQVTMMFWYRQQPGQSLTLIATANQGSEATYESGFVIDKFPISRPNLTFSTLTVSNMSPEDSSIYLCSVEGVRGEKLFFGSGTQLSVL.

This clone appeared a few times. The chain joins TRBV5-6 to TRBJ1-6, with 9 bases identical to TRBD1. The germline V gene encodes CDR1 SGHDT and CDR2 YYEEEE. The length of the CDR3 is 14 residues. With 4 bases clipped from V and 8 bases from J, the junction kept 4 bases outside the gene matches. DNA of the CDR3: TGTGCCAGCAGCCAGGGACAGGGCGATTCACCCCTCCACTTT. It codes for CASSQGQGDSPLHF.

In this sample, this clone turned up a few times. This chain links TRBV12-5 with TRBJ2-1, with 8 bases fitting TRBD1. The CDR3 spans 15 residues. V lost 1 base and J lost 5; bases outside the gene matches: 4. CDR1 and CDR2 from the germline V gene are LGHNT and FRNRAP. In nucleotides, the CDR3 is TGTGCTAGTGGTTTGGGGACAGGGCCAAACAATGAGCAGTTCTTC. The encoded protein is CASGLGTGPNNEQFF.

This clone came up a few times. V is TRBV10-2 and J is TRBJ2-2; 14 bases align to TRBD2. Trimming at V came to 6 bases and at J to 7 bases, leaving 4 bases not matched to a gene. Germline V gene lookup returns CDR1 WSHSY and CDR2 SAAADI. The CDR3 is 15 amino acids. The CDR3, as DNA: TGCGCCAGCAGGACTAGCGGGGGGGATGGCGGGGAGCTGTTTTTT. It codes for CASRTSGGDGGELFF.

This chain links TRBV30 with TRBJ1-3; perhaps TRBD1 as D (6 bases). V was clipped by 4 bases and J by 1 base, with 17 bases between them. Germline lookup yields CDR1 GTSNPN and CDR2 SVGIG (reference sequence). CDR3 size: 16 residues. In DNA, the CDR3 is TGTGCCTGGACCTCGGCAGGGGTCACTTCTGGAAACACCATATATTTT. Amino acids: CAWTSAGVTSGNTIYF. The variable domain in full, with the rest retrieved from reference TRBV30 and TRBJ1-3, is SQTIHQWPATLVQPVGSPLSLECTVEGTSNPNLYWYRQAAGRGLQLLFYSVGIGQISSEVPQNLSASRPQDRQFILSSKKLLLSDSGFYLCAWTSAGVTSGNTIYFGEGSWLTVV.

This rearrangement joins TRBV4-1 to TRBJ1-4; D is perhaps TRBD1 (5 bases). Trimming pared 5 bases from V and 3 bases from J, leaving 16 bases between. There are 16 residues in the CDR3. Per the germline V gene, CDR1 is MGHRA and CDR2 is YSYEKL. CDR3 sequence (DNA): TGCGCCAGCAGCGGGCTAGGAAGGGGTGCTAATGAAAAACTGTTTTTT. Its translation: CASSGLGRGANEKLFF.